These T cell receptor beta chains were read from a single sample in a study of T-cell reconstitution after alpha-beta-depleted transplantation in children. MiXCR was run by TCRdb on the PCR reads, yielding one entry per CDR3 protein. The sample has around 76,000 distinct CDR3 sequences, 15% to 20% seen once. Material: PBMCs, mostly from graft donor cells, obtained 360 days after TCRalphabeta/CD19-depleted stem cell transplant. The origin of the receptors is a male patient under 10 years old who had a stem cell transplant for acute lymphoblastic leukemia, so the T cells may come from the graft donor. Each CDR3 is given with its conserved first and last residue. D genes are given only for firm matches. Clone size is shown for a subset of rows, as once, few, many or a class of expanded clone.

.	TRBV4-1	TRBJ2-1	few	TGCGCCAGCAGCCAAGACAAGGTTTACAATGAGCAGTTCTTC	CASSQDKVYNEQFF
TRBD2	TRBV11-3	TRBJ2-5	.	TGTGCCAGCATCCTCCGGACTAGCGGGAGACCAGAGACCCAGTACTTC	CASILRTSGRPETQYF
TRBD2	TRBV28	TRBJ2-3	.	TGTGCCAGCAGTTATTGGCTAGCGGGAGTTACGCAGTATTTT	CASSYWLAGVTQYF
.	TRBV7-2	TRBJ2-7	.	TGTGCCAGCAGCTTCGTCAGGAGCTCCTACGAGCAGTACTTC	CASSFVRSSYEQYF
TRBD1	TRBV12-3/TRBV12-4	TRBJ1-2	few	TGTGCCAGCAGAATCACAGGGGTTTATGGCTACACCTTC	CASRITGVYGYTF
.	TRBV4-1	TRBJ2-2	few	TGCGCCAGCAGTTGGCGGGTAAACACCGGGGAGCTGTTTTTT	CASSWRVNTGELFF
.	TRBV4-1	TRBJ2-1	few	TGCGCCAGCAGCCAAGATCCAAGGGGAGTGGGCAATGAGCAGTTCTTC	CASSQDPRGVGNEQFF
.	TRBV11-3	TRBJ2-5	.	TGTGCCAGCAGCTTACGGAGAATACAAGAGACCCAGTACTTC	CASSLRRIQETQYF
.	TRBV15	TRBJ2-7	.	TGTGCCACCAGCAGAGGTCGCCCCTCTGGCGAGCAGTACTTC	CATSRGRPSGEQYF
TRBD1	TRBV12-3/TRBV12-4	TRBJ2-4	.	TGTGCCAGCAGCCCCGGGACAGGGGCTAGCGATAGACTAGCCAAAAAGATTCAGTACTTC	CASSPGTGASDRLAKKIQYF
TRBD2	TRBV15	TRBJ2-5	many	TGTGCCACCAGCAGCCACCGGGGGGTGGCCTCGGAGACCCAGTACTTC	CATSSHRGVASETQYF
TRBD1	TRBV6-5	TRBJ1-2	.	TGTGCCAGCAGTTACGACCCTCGACAGGGAAATGGCTACACCTTC	CASSYDPRQGNGYTF
TRBD2	TRBV5-1	TRBJ2-2	few	TGCGCCAGCAGCCAGCTGGGCGGGAGGGCCCCGAACACCGGGGAGCTGTTTTTT	CASSQLGGRAPNTGELFF
TRBD1	TRBV20-1	TRBJ1-2	few	TGCAGTGCTGGGGGACAGGGGAGGCTCTACACCTTC	CSAGGQGRLYTF
TRBD1	TRBV7-6	TRBJ2-7	few	TGTGCCAGCAGCTTAACCAGGGGGCATAACGAGCAGTACTTC	CASSLTRGHNEQYF
TRBD2	TRBV6-5	TRBJ2-1	few	TGTGCCAGCAGTTACGGCGGGAGTACCTACAATGAGCAGTTCTTC	CASSYGGSTYNEQFF
.	TRBV12-3/TRBV12-4	TRBJ2-7	.	TGTGCCAGCAGTTTCGTCGGGAGAGAGCAGTACTTC	CASSFVGREQYF
TRBD2	TRBV6-5	TRBJ2-7	.	TGTGCCAGCAGTTACTTAGCGGGCCCCTACGAGCAGTACTTC	CASSYLAGPYEQYF
TRBD1	TRBV10-3	TRBJ2-7	few	TGTGCCATCAGGGGGGACAGGGGCTACGAGCAGTACTTC	CAIRGDRGYEQYF
TRBD2	TRBV29-1	TRBJ2-7	.	TGCAGCGTTAAACTAGCGGGAGGGCCCTACGAGCAGTACTTC	CSVKLAGGPYEQYF
TRBD2	TRBV12-3/TRBV12-4	TRBJ2-1	many	TGTGCCAGCAGTTCCCCGCGCGGGAGAGTCTACAATGAGCAGTTCTTC	CASSSPRGRVYNEQFF
TRBD2	TRBV5-1	TRBJ2-7	.	TGCGCCAGCAGCTTCGGACTAGCGGGAGATCAGCAGTACTTC	CASSFGLAGDQQYF
.	TRBV7-8	TRBJ2-1	.	TGTGCCAGCAGCTTACGATCCCTAGCGAGTGAGCAGTTCTTC	CASSLRSLASEQFF
.	TRBV5-6	TRBJ2-7	.	TGTGCCAGCAGCTTGCGCATGGGACCGTTTTCCTACGAGCAGTACTTC	CASSLRMGPFSYEQYF
.	TRBV20-1	TRBJ1-1	few	TGCAGTGCTAGCCGGGCATCGGACACTGAAGCTTTCTTT	CSASRASDTEAFF
.	TRBV12-3/TRBV12-4	TRBJ1-1	.	TGTGCCAGCAGTTTCCAGGGAGAGACCTCTGAAGCTTTCTTT	CASSFQGETSEAFF
.	TRBV12-3/TRBV12-4	TRBJ2-1	few	TGTGCCAGCAGTTCCCAACACAGGGAGGCGGACAATGAGCAGTTCTTC	CASSSQHREADNEQFF
TRBD2	TRBV7-2	TRBJ2-7	many	TGTGCCAGCAGCTTAGCCTCTAGCGGGAGATTGTACGAGCAGTACTTC	CASSLASSGRLYEQYF
TRBD2	TRBV29-1	TRBJ2-1	many	TGCAGCGTCAGCCTAGCGGCCATCCATTATGAGCAGTTCTTC	CSVSLAAIHYEQFF
TRBD2	TRBV5-1	TRBJ2-1	.	TGCGCCAGCAGCTTGAGACTAGCGGGAGGGGGCAATGAGCAGTTCTTC	CASSLRLAGGGNEQFF
TRBD2	TRBV6-1	TRBJ2-7	.	TGTGCCAGCAGTGCCGGGACTAGCGTGATCTACGAGCAGTACTTC	CASSAGTSVIYEQYF
.	TRBV2	TRBJ2-1	few	TGTGCCAGCAGTGGGGCCCCGGGACATTACTTAACCTACAATGAGCAGTTCTTC	CASSGAPGHYLTYNEQFF
TRBD2	TRBV4-2	TRBJ2-1	.	TGTGCCAGCAGCCGCCGACTAGCGGGGCCCCTAGGCTACAATGAGCAGTTCTTC	CASSRRLAGPLGYNEQFF
TRBD2	TRBV5-5	TRBJ2-1	.	TGTGCCAGCAGCTTGGGAAGACTAGCGACCCGCTCCTACAATGAGCAGTTCTTC	CASSLGRLATRSYNEQFF
.	TRBV5-1	TRBJ1-6	many	TGCGCCAGCAGCTTGGCTCAGCGGAGCTCCTATAATTCACCCCTCCACTTT	CASSLAQRSSYNSPLHF
TRBD2	TRBV6-5	TRBJ2-2	few	TGTGCCAGCAGTCGCCAGGTTGGGGGGGCGAACACCGGGGAGCTGTTTTTT	CASSRQVGGANTGELFF
.	TRBV27	TRBJ2-2	.	TGTGCCAGCAGTCCCCGCACCGGGACGCCATACACCGGGGAGCTGTTTTTT	CASSPRTGTPYTGELFF
.	TRBV7-9	TRBJ1-5	.	TGTGCCAGCAGCTTACAGGTCCACAATCAGCCCCAGCATTTT	CASSLQVHNQPQHF
TRBD2	TRBV28	TRBJ2-2	many	TGTGCCAGCAGGCGCATACTAGCGGGAGTTTCTCTTTCTGCCGGGGAGCTGTTTTTT	CASRRILAGVSLSAGELFF
TRBD1	TRBV11-2	TRBJ2-1	.	TGTGCCAGCAGCTTCAGACAGGGGGACTACAATGAGCAGTTCTTC	CASSFRQGDYNEQFF
.	TRBV4-1	TRBJ1-2	.	TGCGCCAGCAGCCAAGAATCTGGACTGAACTATGGCTACACCTTC	CASSQESGLNYGYTF
TRBD2	TRBV12-5	TRBJ2-5	many	TGTGCTAGTGGTGAATTAGCGGGAGCATCTGAGACCCAGTACTTC	CASGELAGASETQYF
.	TRBV6-5	TRBJ1-6	.	TGTGCCAGCCCCAACGAAAATTCACCCCTCCACTTT	CASPNENSPLHF
.	TRBV20-1	TRBJ1-5	few	TGCAGTGCTAGACCCCCCGGGGTTAATCAGCCCCAGCATTTT	CSARPPGVNQPQHF
.	TRBV7-9	TRBJ1-4	few	TGTGCCAGCAGCGGAGGGACATCTAACTACGAAAAACTGTTTTTT	CASSGGTSNYEKLFF
.	TRBV6-2/TRBV6-3	TRBJ2-7	.	TGTGCCAGAGGGACCTACGAGCAGTACTTC	CARGTYEQYF
.	TRBV12-3/TRBV12-4	TRBJ2-2	.	TGTGCCAGCAGTCTATCGGGGACAAACACCGGGGAGCTGTTTTTT	CASSLSGTNTGELFF
.	TRBV5-8	TRBJ2-1	.	TGTGCCAGCAGCTTGCCCGGGGGTTTAGCTGGGTATGAGCAGTTCTTC	CASSLPGGLAGYEQFF
.	TRBV20-1	TRBJ2-1	.	TGCAGTGCTAGAGCCCTGAGCTCCTACAATGAGCAGTTCTTC	CSARALSSYNEQFF
.	TRBV24-1	TRBJ2-7	many	TGTGCCACCAGTGATACCGGGTCCAAGCAGTACTTC	CATSDTGSKQYF
.	TRBV6-5	TRBJ1-1	.	TGTGCCAGCAGTTCAAAGGCCGGGGGAGAAGCTTTCTTT	CASSSKAGGEAFF
TRBD2	TRBV12-3/TRBV12-4	TRBJ2-5	.	TGTGCCAGCACCCTACTAGCGGGAGGACCGGTGGGAGAGACCCAGTACTTC	CASTLLAGGPVGETQYF
TRBD2	TRBV12-3/TRBV12-4	TRBJ2-1	.	TGTGCCAGCCGTCGTAAGAGGGGGATAGCGGGAGGGCCAAACTACAATGAGCAGTTCTTC	CASRRKRGIAGGPNYNEQFF
.	TRBV20-1	TRBJ2-1	.	TGCAGTGCTAGAGTACAGAGGACATTTAACAATGAGCAGTTCTTC	CSARVQRTFNNEQFF
TRBD2	TRBV3-1	TRBJ2-7	.	TGTGCCAGCAGCCAAAAGACTAGCGGTTATCGCAGCTCCTACGAGCAGTACTTC	CASSQKTSGYRSSYEQYF
.	TRBV5-6	TRBJ2-3	.	TGTGCCAGCAGCTCGGGACATGGCACAGATACGCAGTATTTT	CASSSGHGTDTQYF
TRBD2	TRBV6-2/TRBV6-3	TRBJ2-5	once	TGTGCCAGCAGTTACTACATAGCGGGAGGGCAGGAGACCCAGTACTTC	CASSYYIAGGQETQYF
.	TRBV5-4	TRBJ2-5	many	TGTGCCAGCAGCCGTGACAGACCGGGCATAGAGACCCAGTACTTC	CASSRDRPGIETQYF
TRBD1	TRBV10-3	TRBJ1-2	.	TGTGCCATCAGTGCATACTCAGGGGGCACCGGCTACACCTTC	CAISAYSGGTGYTF
TRBD2	TRBV11-2	TRBJ2-7	.	TGTGCCAGCAGCTTAGTTAGCGGGATCTCCTACGAGCAGTACTTC	CASSLVSGISYEQYF